The 19 T cell receptor beta chains below all came from one sample that was sequenced in a study of blood T cell repertoires in COVID-19 (dated by TCRdb to about 2020). The library was prepared using the immunoSEQ multiplex PCR assay. What TCRdb holds here is the immuneACCESS table cut down to in-frame rearrangements. Part of the clones is not present; checked against another copy, under half of the missing clones reflect an unresolved V gene, and the others are unexplained. The sample contains tens of thousands of clones, under 80% of them found a single time. The ten most abundant clones make up just under 4% of the sample. The sample taken for sequencing was peripheral blood. The origin of the receptors is a man in his 70s with COVID-19, enrolled during active disease.

The gene calls are TRBV7-3 and TRBJ1-1, with TRBD1 as a possible D gene (5 bases). CDR3 length: 16 amino acids. CDR1 is SGHTA and CDR2 is FQGTGA in the germline V gene. V dropped 5 bases and J dropped 2 bases, with 18 bases sitting between them. The CDR3 region has the DNA TGTGCCAGCAGCCGAACACCCCAGGGATTCAACACTGAAGCTTTCTTT. Translation gives CASSRTPQGFNTEAFF.

The J gene is TRBJ2-5, the V gene TRBV6-5, with a tentative D call TRBD2 (6 bases). The germline V gene has CDR1 MNHEY and CDR2 SVGAGI. The CDR3 has 16 residues. Trimming pared 2 bases from V and 4 bases from J, leaving 17 bases between. CDR3 sequence: CASSYGGGLPSETQYF. The CDR3 DNA is TGTGCCAGCAGTTACGGAGGAGGGTTACCGTCAGAGACCCAGTACTTC.

The V and J genes are TRBV9 and TRBJ1-6, with 10 nucleotides matching TRBD1. J was trimmed by 8 bases and V by 0 bases; bases with no gene match: 2. This CDR3 is 15 amino acids long. The germline gives CDR1 SGDLS, CDR2 YYNGEE. The CDR3 sequence is CASSVVGTGDSPLHF. CDR3 DNA: TGTGCCAGCAGCGTAGTAGGGACAGGGGATTCACCCCTCCACTTT.

The genes are TRBV10-3 and TRBJ1-4; a weak D match, TRBD1 (6 bases). Trimming took off 2 bases at V and 8 bases at J, with 15 bases between the two ends. Germline V CDR1 and CDR2: ENHRY, SYGVKD. CDR3 length equals 15 residues. CDR3: CAISEGPTGPEKLFF. As DNA, the CDR3 is TGTGCCATCAGTGAGGGCCCTACAGGGCCAGAAAAACTGTTTTTT.

The chain links TRBV5-6 to TRBJ1-3; D is possibly TRBD1 (5 bases). This CDR3 contains 15 residues. CDR1 is SGHDT, CDR2 YYEEEE, per germline. V was cut by 4 bases and J by 2 bases, with 13 bases left in between. CDR3 in amino acids: CASSRRGFPGNTIYF. In DNA, the CDR3 is TGTGCCAGCAGCCGCCGGGGGTTCCCTGGAAACACCATATATTTT.

The chain links TRBV10-3 to TRBJ1-2; 8 nucleotides agree with TRBD1. This CDR3 contains 14 residues. Trimming took 4 bases from V and 1 from J; bases not matched to a gene: 2. In germline, CDR1 is ENHRY, CDR2 SYGVKD. CDR3 sequence reads: CAISVTGGNYGYTF. The DNA for the CDR3 is TGTGCCATCAGTGTTACAGGGGGTAACTATGGCTACACCTTC.

The chain carries TRBV5-4 and TRBJ2-2; 14 bases are a match to TRBD2. Germline values: CDR1 SGHNT, CDR2 YYREEE (reference sequence). After removal of 4 bases from V and 6 bases from J, the junction contained 2 bases not matched to a gene. The CDR3 covers 15 residues. The chain's CDR3 is CASSPGLAGAGELFF. The CDR3 DNA is TGTGCCAGCAGCCCGGGACTAGCGGGAGCCGGGGAGCTGTTTTTT.

The J gene is TRBJ2-7, the V gene TRBV27; tentatively, D is TRBD2 (5 bases). The CDR3 runs to 14 residues. CDR1 is MNHEY and CDR2 is SMNVEV in the germline V gene (reference sequence). The V gene lost 6 bases and the J gene lost 3 bases, with 15 bases spanning the gap. CDR3 bases: TGTGCCAGCAGGTTCCGGGGAAAAGTCTACGAGCAGTACTTC. Its translation: CASRFRGKVYEQYF.

This sequence joins TRBV6-5 and TRBJ1-3; D gene unclear. The CDR3 loop spans 12 amino acids. V was clipped by 7 bases and J by 0 bases, with 4 bases between them. Germline loops: CDR1 MNHEY, CDR2 SVGAGI. CDR3 sequence: CASKSSGNTIYF. DNA for the CDR3: TGTGCCAGCAAGAGCTCTGGAAACACCATATATTTT.

There are a few counts of this clone. This sequence joins TRBV9 and TRBJ2-3; TRBD2 matches at 7 bases. The CDR3 contains 16 residues. The germline gives CDR1 SGDLS, CDR2 YYNGEE. The V segment lost 0 bases and the J segment 0 bases; nucleotides outside the gene matches: 4. CDR3 protein: CASSVEAGTSTDTQYF. The CDR3 region has the DNA TGTGCCAGCAGCGTAGAAGCGGGGACTAGCACAGATACGCAGTATTTT. The variable domain in full, with the rest retrieved from reference TRBV9 and TRBJ2-3, is DSGVTQTPKHLITATGQRVTLRCSPRSGDLSVYWYQQSLDQGLQFLIQYYNGEERAKGNILERFSAQQFPDLHSELNLSSLELGDSALYFCASSVEAGTSTDTQYFGPGTRLTVL.

The CDR3 sequence: CASSLAQEQYF. CDR3 nucleotides: TGTGCCAGCAGCTTAGCCCAGGAGCAGTACTTC. The chain has TRBV11-1 and TRBJ2-7; no clear D. The germline V gene encodes CDR1 SGHAT and CDR2 FQDESV (reference sequence). There are 11 residues in the CDR3. Between the trimmed V and J ends, which lost 0 bases and 7 bases, there was a span of 4 bases.

The V and J genes are TRBV7-3 and TRBJ2-1; the match to TRBD2 covers 8 bases. The CDR3 is 13 residues long. The V gene's germline CDR1 is SGHTA and CDR2 FQGTGA. Trimming took 5 bases from V and 10 from J; bases not matched to a gene: 7. The CDR3 loop is CASSTNGRGEQFF. DNA of the CDR3: TGTGCCAGCAGCACCAACGGGAGGGGGGAGCAGTTCTTC.

The chain employs TRBV4-3 and TRBJ2-3, with D tentatively TRBD2 (6 bases). V lost 3 bases and J lost 5, with 21 bases in between. The CDR3 runs to 17 residues. The germline V gene encodes CDR1 LGHNA and CDR2 YSLEER. The CDR3 is CASSQQAGAGTLDTQYF. CDR3 coding DNA: TGCGCCAGCAGCCAGCAAGCTGGGGCGGGGACGTTAGATACGCAGTATTTT.

The chain uses TRBV5-4 and TRBJ2-2; 9 bases align to TRBD1. Germline CDR1 is SGHNT and CDR2 is YYREEE (reference sequence). With 4 bases clipped from V and 0 bases from J, the junction kept 7 bases outside the gene matches. The CDR3 has 17 residues. The CDR3 sequence: CASSIPGTGSNTGELFF. The CDR3, as DNA: TGTGCCAGCAGCATTCCCGGGACAGGGTCGAACACCGGGGAGCTGTTTTTT. Using reference TRBV5-4 and TRBJ2-2 for the parts outside the CDR3, the full variable domain is ETGVTQSPTHLIKTRGQQVTLRCSSQSGHNTVSWYQQALGQGPQFIFQYYREEENGRGNFPPRFSGLQFPNYSSELNVNALELDDSALYLCASSIPGTGSNTGELFFGEGSRLTVL.

The table lists this clone with a count of one. The rearrangement uses TRBV5-6 and TRBJ1-1; perhaps TRBD1 as D (6 bases). Germline V gene sequence: CDR1 SGHDT, CDR2 YYEEEE. This CDR3 has 16 residues. The germline V and J ends were trimmed by 4 bases and 1 base, with 17 bases remaining between them. CDR3 coding DNA: TGTGCCAGCAGCCGGGGCGGGGGCGGAAGGAACACTGAAGCTTTCTTT. Translating gives CASSRGGGGRNTEAFF.

The rearrangement uses TRBV7-8 and TRBJ1-6, with 8 bases that match TRBD1. J lost 4 bases, V lost 5 bases, and 4 bases had no gene match. Germline V gene sequence: CDR1 SGHVS, CDR2 FQNEAQ. The CDR3 length is 15 residues. The CDR3: CASSTGTGYNSPLHF. The CDR3 nucleotides are TGTGCCAGCAGCACTGGGACAGGATATAATTCACCCCTCCACTTT.

The rearrangement uses TRBV5-5 and TRBJ2-5; TRBD1 matches 7 bases. Germline lookup yields CDR1 SGHKS and CDR2 YYEKEE (reference sequence). V dropped 0 bases and J dropped 5; count of bases not matched to a gene: 7. This CDR3 contains 15 residues. DNA for the CDR3: TGTGCCAGCAGCTTGGAGTATCAGACAGGGGAGACCCAGTACTTC. Its protein is CASSLEYQTGETQYF.

The rearrangement links TRBV3-1 (or the pseudogene TRBV3-2) to TRBJ1-2; maybe TRBD1 (6 bases). Germline CDR1 reads LGHDT; CDR2 reads YNNKEL (reference sequence). This CDR3 comprises 14 residues. V was pared by 3 bases and J by 6 bases, with 14 bases between. CDR3 sequence: CASSQITGSNGYTF. Here the CDR3 DNA reads TGTGCCAGCAGCCAGATAACAGGGAGTAATGGCTACACCTTC.

This clone was observed a few times. This chain joins TRBV3-1 (or the pseudogene TRBV3-2) and TRBJ2-7; 12 nucleotides agree with TRBD2. V lost 4 bases to trimming and J lost 0 bases; unmatched junction nucleotides: 7. The CDR3 is 17 amino acids. Germline values: CDR1 LGHDT, CDR2 YNNKEL (reference sequence). Here the CDR3 reads CASSRGLAGSSSYEQYF. CDR3 coding DNA: TGTGCCAGCAGCCGGGGACTAGCGGGTTCGAGCTCCTACGAGCAGTACTTC.